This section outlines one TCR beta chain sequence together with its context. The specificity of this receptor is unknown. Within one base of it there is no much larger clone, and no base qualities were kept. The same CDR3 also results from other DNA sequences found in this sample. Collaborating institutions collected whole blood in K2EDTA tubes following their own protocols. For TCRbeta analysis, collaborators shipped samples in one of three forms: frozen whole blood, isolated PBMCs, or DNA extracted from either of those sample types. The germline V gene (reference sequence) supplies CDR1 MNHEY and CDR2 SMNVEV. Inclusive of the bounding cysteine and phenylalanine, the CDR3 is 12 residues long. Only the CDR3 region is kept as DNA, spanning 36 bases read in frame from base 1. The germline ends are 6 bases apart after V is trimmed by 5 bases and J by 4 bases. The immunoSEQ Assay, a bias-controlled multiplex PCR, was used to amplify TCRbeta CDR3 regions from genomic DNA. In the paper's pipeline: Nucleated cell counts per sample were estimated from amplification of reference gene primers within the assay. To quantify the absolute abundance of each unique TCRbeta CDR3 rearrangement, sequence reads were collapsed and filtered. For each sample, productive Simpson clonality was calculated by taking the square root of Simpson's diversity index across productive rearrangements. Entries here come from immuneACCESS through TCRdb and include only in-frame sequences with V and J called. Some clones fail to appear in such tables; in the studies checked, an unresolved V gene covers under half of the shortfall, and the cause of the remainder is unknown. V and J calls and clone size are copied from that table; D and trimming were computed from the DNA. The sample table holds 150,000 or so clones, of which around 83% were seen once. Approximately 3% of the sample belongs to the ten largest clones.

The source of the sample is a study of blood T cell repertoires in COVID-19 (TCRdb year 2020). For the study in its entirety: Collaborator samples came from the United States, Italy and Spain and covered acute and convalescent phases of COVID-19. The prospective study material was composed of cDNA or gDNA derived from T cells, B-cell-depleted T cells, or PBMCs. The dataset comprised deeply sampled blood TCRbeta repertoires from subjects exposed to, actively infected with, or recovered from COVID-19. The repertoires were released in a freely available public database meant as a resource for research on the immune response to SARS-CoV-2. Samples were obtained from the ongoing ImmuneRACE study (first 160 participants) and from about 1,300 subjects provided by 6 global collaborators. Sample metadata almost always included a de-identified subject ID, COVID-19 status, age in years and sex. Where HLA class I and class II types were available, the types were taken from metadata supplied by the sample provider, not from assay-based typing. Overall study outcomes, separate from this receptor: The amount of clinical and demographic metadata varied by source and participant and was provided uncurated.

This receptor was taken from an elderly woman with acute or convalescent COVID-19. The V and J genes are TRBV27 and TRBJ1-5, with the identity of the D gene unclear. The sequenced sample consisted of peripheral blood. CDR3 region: CASSELNQPQHF. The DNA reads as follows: TGTGCCAGCAGTGAACTAAATCAGCCCCAGCATTTT.